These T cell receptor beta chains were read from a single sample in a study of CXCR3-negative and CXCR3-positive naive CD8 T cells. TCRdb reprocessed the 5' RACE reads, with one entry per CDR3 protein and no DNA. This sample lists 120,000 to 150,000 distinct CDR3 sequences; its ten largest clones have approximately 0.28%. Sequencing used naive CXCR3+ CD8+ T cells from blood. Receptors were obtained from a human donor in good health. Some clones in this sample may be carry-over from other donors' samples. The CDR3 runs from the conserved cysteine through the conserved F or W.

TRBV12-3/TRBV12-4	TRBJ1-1	CASTQPMNTEAFF
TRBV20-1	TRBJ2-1	CSARDLRGEYNEQFF
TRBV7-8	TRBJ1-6	CASSPGQTPLHF
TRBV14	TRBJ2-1	CASSLLTSGGLYNEQFF
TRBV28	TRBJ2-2	CASSLQENTGELFF
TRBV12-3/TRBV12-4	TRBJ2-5	CASSPGGTQYF
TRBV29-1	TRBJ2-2	CSVEMAANTGELFF
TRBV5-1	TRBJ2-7	CASREGRGSSYEQYF
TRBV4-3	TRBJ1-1	CASSQGGMGGTEAFF
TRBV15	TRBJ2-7	CATSRDRGNYEQYF
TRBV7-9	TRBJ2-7	CASSLMRGSPEQYF
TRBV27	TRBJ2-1	CASSLSGLAYYNEQFF
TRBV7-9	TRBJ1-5	CASSFYHGTGNNQPQHF
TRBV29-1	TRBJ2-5	CSVVVNAETQYF
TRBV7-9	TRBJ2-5	CASSLAPHETQYF
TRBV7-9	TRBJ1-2	CASSEPRTDFIYGYTF
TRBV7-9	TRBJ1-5	CASSLVPGPGNQPQHF
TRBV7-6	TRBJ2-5	CASTPLGGSLETQYF
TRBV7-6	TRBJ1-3	CASSSTTPGGDTIYF
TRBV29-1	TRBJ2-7	CSVRGLTTYEQYF
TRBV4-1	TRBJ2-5	CASSQGTGGETQYF
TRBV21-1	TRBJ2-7	CASSPSGSFEQYF
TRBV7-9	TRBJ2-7	CASSSLGQGVVYEQYF
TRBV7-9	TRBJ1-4	CASSPRDSEKLFF
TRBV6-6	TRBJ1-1	CASSYEQGYTEAFF
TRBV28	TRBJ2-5	CASSLFRRTQYF
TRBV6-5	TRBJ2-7	CASSTTGSYEQYF
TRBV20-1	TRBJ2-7	CSACQSGYEQYF
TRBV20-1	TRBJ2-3	CSASDIWGAEDTQYF
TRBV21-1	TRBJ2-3	CASSKSHPPGLAATDTQYF
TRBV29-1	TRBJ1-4	CSVEESGLSGEKLFF
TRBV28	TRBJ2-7	CASSLRSGRVNEQYF
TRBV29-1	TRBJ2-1	CSANPVNRYNEQFF
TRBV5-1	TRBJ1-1	CASSLVGTVTLPEAFF
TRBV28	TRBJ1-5	CASSSGLIGQPQHF